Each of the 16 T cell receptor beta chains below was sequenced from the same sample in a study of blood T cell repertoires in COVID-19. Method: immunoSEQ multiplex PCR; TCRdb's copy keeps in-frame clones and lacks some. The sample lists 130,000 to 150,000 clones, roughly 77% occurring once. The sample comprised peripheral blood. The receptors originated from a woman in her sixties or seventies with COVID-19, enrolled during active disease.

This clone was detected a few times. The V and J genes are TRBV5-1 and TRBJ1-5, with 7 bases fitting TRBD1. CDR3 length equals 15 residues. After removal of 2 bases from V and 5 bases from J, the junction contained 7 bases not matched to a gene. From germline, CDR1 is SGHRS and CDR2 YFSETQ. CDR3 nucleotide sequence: TGCGCCAGCAGCTTAGGGCAGGGGGGCGATCAGCCCCAGCATTTT. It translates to CASSLGQGGDQPQHF. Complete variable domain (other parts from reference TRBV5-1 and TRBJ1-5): KAGVTQTPRYLIKTRGQQVTLSCSPISGHRSVSWYQQTPGQGLQFLFEYFSETQRNKGNFPGRFSGRQFSNSRSEMNVSTLELGDSALYLCASSLGQGGDQPQHFGDGTRLSIL.

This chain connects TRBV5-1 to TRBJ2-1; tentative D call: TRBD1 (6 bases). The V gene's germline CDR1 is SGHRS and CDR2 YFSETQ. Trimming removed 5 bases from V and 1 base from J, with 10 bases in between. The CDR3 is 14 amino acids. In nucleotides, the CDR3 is TGCGCCAGCAGACAACAGGGATCCTACAATGAGCAGTTCTTC. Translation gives CASRQQGSYNEQFF.

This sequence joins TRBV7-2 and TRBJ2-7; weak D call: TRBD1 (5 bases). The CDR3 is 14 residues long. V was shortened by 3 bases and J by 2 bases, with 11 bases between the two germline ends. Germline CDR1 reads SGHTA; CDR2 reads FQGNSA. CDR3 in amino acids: CASSLTELPYEQYF. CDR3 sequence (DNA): TGTGCCAGCAGCTTGACAGAGCTACCCTACGAGCAGTACTTC. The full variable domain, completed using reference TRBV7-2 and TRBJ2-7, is GAGVSQSPSNKVTEKGKDVELRCDPISGHTALYWYRQSLGQGLEFLIYFQGNSAPDKSGLPSDRFSAERTGGSVSTLTIQRTQQEDSAVYLCASSLTELPYEQYFGPGTRLTVT.

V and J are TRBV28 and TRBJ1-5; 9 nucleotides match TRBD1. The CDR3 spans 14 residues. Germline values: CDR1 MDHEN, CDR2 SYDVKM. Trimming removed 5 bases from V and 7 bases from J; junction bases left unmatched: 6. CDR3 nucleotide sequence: TGTGCCAGCAGTCTCGGACAGGGGAGCCAGCCCCAGCATTTT. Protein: CASSLGQGSQPQHF.

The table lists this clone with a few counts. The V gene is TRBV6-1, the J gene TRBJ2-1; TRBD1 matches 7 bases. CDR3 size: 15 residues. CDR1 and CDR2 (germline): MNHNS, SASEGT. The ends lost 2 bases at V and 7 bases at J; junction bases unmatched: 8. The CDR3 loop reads CASSESRQGRNEQFF. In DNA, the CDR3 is TGTGCCAGCAGTGAATCTAGACAGGGTCGTAATGAGCAGTTCTTC.

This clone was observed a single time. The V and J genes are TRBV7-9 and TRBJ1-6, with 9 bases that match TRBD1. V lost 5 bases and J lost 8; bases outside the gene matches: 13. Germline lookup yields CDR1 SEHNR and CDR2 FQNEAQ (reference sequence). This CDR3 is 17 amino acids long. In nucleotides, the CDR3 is TGTGCCAGCAGCCTCGAGGCCGGGACAGGGTATGATTCACCCCTCCACTTT. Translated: CASSLEAGTGYDSPLHF.

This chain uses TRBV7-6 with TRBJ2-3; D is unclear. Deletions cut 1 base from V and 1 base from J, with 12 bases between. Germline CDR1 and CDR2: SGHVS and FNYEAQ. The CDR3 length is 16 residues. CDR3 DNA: TGTGCCAGCAGCTTAGGGAGAGCTCGAGGCACAGATACGCAGTATTTT. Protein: CASSLGRARGTDTQYF.

CDR3 region: CASSFARTSGGERETQYF. Written as DNA, the CDR3 is TGTGCCAGCAGCTTTGCACGGACTAGCGGGGGGGAAAGAGAGACCCAGTACTTC. This chain joins TRBV7-2 and TRBJ2-5; 15 bases agree with TRBD2. V lost 3 bases and J lost 4; bases outside the gene matches: 9. Germline V gives CDR1 SGHTA, CDR2 FQGNSA. The length of the CDR3 is 18 residues.

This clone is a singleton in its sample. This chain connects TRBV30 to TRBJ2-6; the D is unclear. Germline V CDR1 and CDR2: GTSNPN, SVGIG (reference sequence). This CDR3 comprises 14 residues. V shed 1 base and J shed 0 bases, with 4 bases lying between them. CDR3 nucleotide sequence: TGTGCCTGGAGTGGGAGCTCTGGGGCCAACGTCCTGACTTTC. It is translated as CAWSGSSGANVLTF.

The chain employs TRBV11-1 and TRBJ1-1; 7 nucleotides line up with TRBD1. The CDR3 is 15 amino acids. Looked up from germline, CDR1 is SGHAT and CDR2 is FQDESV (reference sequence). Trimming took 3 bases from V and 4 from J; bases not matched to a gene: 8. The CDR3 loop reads CASSFGTAGGTEAFF. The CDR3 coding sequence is TGTGCCAGCAGCTTCGGGACAGCCGGGGGCACTGAAGCTTTCTTT.

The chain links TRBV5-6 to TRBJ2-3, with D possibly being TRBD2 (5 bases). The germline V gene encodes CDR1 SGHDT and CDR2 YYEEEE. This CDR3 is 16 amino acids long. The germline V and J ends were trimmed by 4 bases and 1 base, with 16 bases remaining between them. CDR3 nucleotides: TGTGCCAGCAGCACCCGTGGAGGAGCGGGCACAGATACGCAGTATTTT. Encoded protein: CASSTRGGAGTDTQYF.

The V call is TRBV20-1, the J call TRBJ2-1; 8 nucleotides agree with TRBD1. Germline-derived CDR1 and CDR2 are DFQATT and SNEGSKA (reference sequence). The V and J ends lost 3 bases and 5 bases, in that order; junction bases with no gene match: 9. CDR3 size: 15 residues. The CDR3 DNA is TGCAGTGCTAGTAAAGGGGACAGGTGGAACAATGAGCAGTTCTTC. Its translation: CSASKGDRWNNEQFF.

The CDR3 sequence is CASNRAGGAREQYF. The DNA for the CDR3 is TGTGCCAGCAATCGAGCGGGGGGGGCGCGGGAGCAGTACTTC. The rearrangement links TRBV6-5 to TRBJ2-7; the match to TRBD2 covers 10 bases. The CDR3 loop spans 14 amino acids. Germline lookup yields CDR1 MNHEY and CDR2 SVGAGI. Trimming took 7 bases from V and 7 from J; bases not matched to a gene: 10.

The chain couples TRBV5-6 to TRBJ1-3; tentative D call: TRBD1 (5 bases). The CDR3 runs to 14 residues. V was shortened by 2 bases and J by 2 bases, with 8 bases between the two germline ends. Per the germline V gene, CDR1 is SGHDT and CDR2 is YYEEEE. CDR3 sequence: CASSFSGAGNTIYF. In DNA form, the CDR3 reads TGTGCCAGCAGCTTTTCGGGGGCTGGAAACACCATATATTTT.

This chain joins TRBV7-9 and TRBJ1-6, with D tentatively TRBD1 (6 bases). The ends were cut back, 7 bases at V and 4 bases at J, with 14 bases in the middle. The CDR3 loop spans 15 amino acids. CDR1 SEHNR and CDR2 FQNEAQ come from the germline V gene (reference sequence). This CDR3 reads CASTGGASYNSPLHF. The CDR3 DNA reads TGTGCCAGCACGGGGGGGGCGAGTTATAATTCACCCCTCCACTTT.

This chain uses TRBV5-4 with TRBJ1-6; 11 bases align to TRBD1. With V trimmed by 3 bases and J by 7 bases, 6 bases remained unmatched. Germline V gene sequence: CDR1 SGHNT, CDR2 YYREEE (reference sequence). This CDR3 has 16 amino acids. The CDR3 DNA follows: TGTGCCAGCAGCTCGGGACAGGGGGACCGAAATTCACCCCTCCACTTT. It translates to CASSSGQGDRNSPLHF.